Described below is a single T cell receptor (beta chain) sequence and its context. Its antigen is as yet unknown. This CDR3 has 17 residues. Between the trimmed V and J ends, which lost 1 base and 4 bases, there was a span of 17 bases. CDR1 and CDR2 (germline): LGHDT, YNNKEL (reference sequence). This sample is drawn from a study of T cell responses to AZD1222 COVID-19 vaccine. Notes on the study in general: Rises in breadth and depth of Spike-specific TCRs came after two AZD1222 doses.

The data were produced by immunoSEQ multiplex PCR, yet TCRdb's version contains in-frame clones alone and is incomplete. The sample holds 70,000 to 95,000 clones, roughly 90% seen once. This material consisted of peripheral blood, taken on day 0 of MenACWY control vaccination. The chain combines TRBV3-1 (or the pseudogene TRBV3-2) with TRBJ1-3, with D possibly TRBD1 on 6 matching bases. The sequence derives from an adult in good health. The chain's CDR3 is CASSQGGAGLIGNTIYF. CDR3 DNA: TGTGCCAGCAGCCAAGGGGGGGCAGGGTTGATCGGAAACACCATATATTTT.